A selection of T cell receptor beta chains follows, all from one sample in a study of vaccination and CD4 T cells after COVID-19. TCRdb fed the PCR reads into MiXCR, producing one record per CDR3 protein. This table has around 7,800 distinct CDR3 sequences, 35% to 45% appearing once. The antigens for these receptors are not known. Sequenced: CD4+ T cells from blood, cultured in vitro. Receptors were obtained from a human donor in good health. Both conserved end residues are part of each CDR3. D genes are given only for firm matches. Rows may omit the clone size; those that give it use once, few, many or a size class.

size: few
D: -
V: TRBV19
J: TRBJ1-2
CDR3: CASSDRLGPGYGYTF
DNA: TGTGCCAGTAGCGACCGCCTGGGGCCGGGCTATGGCTACACCTTC

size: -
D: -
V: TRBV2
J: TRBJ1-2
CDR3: CASRAINYGYTF
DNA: TGTGCCAGCAGGGCCATTAACTATGGCTACACCTTC

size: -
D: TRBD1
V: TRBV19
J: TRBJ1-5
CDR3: CASSIGVQGAISQPQHF
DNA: TGTGCCAGTAGTATAGGCGTACAGGGGGCAATCTCACAGCCCCAGCATTTT

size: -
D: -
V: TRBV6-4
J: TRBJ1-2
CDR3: CATHAGLGGYTF
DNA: TGTGCCACCCATGCAGGGTTGGGAGGCTACACCTTC

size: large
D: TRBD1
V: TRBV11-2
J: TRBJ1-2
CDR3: CAVWDREVGGYTF
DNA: TGTGCAGTTTGGGACAGGGAGGTGGGTGGCTACACCTTC

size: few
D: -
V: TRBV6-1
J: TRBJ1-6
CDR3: CASSRRTANNSPLHF
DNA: TGTGCCAGCAGTAGGAGGACAGCGAATAATTCACCCCTCCACTTT

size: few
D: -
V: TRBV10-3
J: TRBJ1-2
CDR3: CAISESEGYGYTF
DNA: TGTGCCATCAGTGAGTCCGAGGGCTATGGCTACACCTTC

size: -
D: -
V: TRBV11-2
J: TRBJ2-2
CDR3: CASSPGGGRATGELFF
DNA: TGTGCCAGCAGCCCTGGGGGGGGGCGGGCCACCGGGGAGCTGTTTTTT

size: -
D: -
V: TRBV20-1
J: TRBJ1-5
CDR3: CQQVLSQYSNQPQHF
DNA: TGCCAACAGGTTCTATCACAATATAGCAATCAGCCCCAGCATTTT

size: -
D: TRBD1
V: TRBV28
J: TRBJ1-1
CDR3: CASGQTGAFLGTEAFF
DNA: TGTGCCAGCGGCCAAACAGGGGCCTTCCTGGGCACTGAAGCTTTCTTT

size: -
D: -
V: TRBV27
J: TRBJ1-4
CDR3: CASNLSWRGKEKLFF
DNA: TGTGCCAGCAACCTCTCGTGGCGGGGGAAGGAAAAACTGTTTTTT

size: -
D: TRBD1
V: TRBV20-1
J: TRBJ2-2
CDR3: CSANTGARTGELFF
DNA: TGCAGTGCTAACACAGGGGCGAGGACCGGGGAGCTGTTTTTT

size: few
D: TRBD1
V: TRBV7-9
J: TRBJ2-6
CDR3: CASSLEGARGANVLTF
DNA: TGTGCCAGCAGCTTAGAGGGGGCGCGGGGGGCCAACGTCCTGACTTTC

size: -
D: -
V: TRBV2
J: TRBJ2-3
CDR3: CASGPRDYRVRPYF
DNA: TGTGCCAGCGGTCCCCGTGATTACAGGGTTCGGCCGTATTTT

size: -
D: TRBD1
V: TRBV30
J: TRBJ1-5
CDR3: CAWSHDRGYQPQHF
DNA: TGTGCCTGGAGTCACGACAGGGGATATCAGCCCCAGCATTTT

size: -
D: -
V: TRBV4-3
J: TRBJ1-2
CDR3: CASSQDRPTNYGYTF
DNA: TGCGCCAGCAGCCAGGACAGACCAACTAACTATGGCTACACCTTC

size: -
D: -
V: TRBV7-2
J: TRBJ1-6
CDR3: CASSLKMDYSPLHF
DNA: TGTGCCAGCAGCTTGAAAATGGACTATTCACCCCTCCACTTT

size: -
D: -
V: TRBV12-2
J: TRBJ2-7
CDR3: CAPNTGCSYEQYF
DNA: TGTGCACCCAATACGGGCTGCTCCTACGAGCAGTACTTC

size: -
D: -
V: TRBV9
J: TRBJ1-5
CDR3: CASSVAGMEPQHF
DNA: TGTGCCAGCAGCGTAGCTGGAATGGAGCCCCAGCATTTT

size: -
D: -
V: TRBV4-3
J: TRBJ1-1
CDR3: CASSLETNTEAFF
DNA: TGCGCCAGCAGCTTAGAGACGAACACTGAAGCTTTCTTT

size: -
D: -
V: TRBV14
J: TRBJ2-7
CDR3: CASSQAPGRRGDQYF
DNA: TGTGCCAGCAGCCAAGCCCCAGGACGTCGGGGTGACCAGTACTTC

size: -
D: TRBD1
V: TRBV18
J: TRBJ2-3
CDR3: CASTDRVGDTQYF
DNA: TGTGCCAGCACCGACAGGGTTGGAGATACGCAGTATTTT

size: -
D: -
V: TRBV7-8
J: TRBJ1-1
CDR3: CASSLAMGENTEAFF
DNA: TGTGCCAGCAGCTTAGCCATGGGGGAGAACACTGAAGCTTTCTTT

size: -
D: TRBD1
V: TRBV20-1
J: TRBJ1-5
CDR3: CSATGDSSNQPQHF
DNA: TGCAGTGCTACTGGGGACAGCAGCAATCAGCCCCAGCATTTT

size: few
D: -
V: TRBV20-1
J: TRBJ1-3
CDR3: CSARDLESGNTIYF
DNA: TGCAGTGCTAGAGATCTGGAATCTGGAAACACCATATATTTT

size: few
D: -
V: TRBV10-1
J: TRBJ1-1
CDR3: CASSEGKGRAFF
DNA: TGCGCCAGCAGTGAGGGAAAGGGGCGAGCTTTCTTT

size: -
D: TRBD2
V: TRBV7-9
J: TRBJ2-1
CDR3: CASSSEGLAGGTEQFF
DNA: TGTGCCAGCAGCTCCGAAGGACTAGCGGGAGGGACTGAGCAGTTCTTC

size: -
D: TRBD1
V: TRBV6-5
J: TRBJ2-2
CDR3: CASSFGQGNTGELFF
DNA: TGTGCCAGCAGTTTCGGACAGGGGAACACCGGGGAGCTGTTTTTT

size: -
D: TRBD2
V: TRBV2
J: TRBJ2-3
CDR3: CASSVSSGKKDTQYF
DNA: TGTGCCAGCAGTGTGTCTAGCGGGAAGAAGGATACGCAGTATTTT

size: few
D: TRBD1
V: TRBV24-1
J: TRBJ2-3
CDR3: CATSTTTGTASTDTQYF
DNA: TGTGCCACCAGTACCACCACCGGGACAGCGAGCACAGATACGCAGTATTTT

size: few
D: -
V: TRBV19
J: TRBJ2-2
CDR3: CASSLPGGGTGELFF
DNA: TGTGCCAGTAGTCTCCCAGGGGGAGGCACCGGGGAGCTGTTTTTT

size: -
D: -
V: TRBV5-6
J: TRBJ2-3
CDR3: CASSLPADTQYF
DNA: TGTGCCAGCAGCCTTCCGGCAGATACGCAGTATTTT

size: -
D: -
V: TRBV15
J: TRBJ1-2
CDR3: CATSREGQSANYGYTF
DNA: TGTGCCACCAGCAGAGAAGGACAGTCTGCTAACTATGGCTACACCTTC

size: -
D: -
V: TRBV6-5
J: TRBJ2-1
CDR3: CASSYAGLGTSNEQFF
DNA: TGTGCCAGCAGTTACGCTGGGCTTGGTACTAGCAATGAGCAGTTCTTC

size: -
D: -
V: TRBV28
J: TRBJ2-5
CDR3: CASSLGGLRGTQYF
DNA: TGTGCCAGCAGTCTCGGGGGGCTCAGAGGGACCCAGTACTTC

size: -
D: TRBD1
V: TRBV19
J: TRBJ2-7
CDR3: CASSKPAGGISTYEQYF
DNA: TGTGCCAGTAGTAAGCCGGCAGGGGGCATCTCAACCTACGAGCAGTACTTC

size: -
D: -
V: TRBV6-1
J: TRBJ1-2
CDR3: CASTQGGSYGYTF
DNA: TGTGCCAGCACCCAAGGGGGGTCCTATGGCTACACCTTC

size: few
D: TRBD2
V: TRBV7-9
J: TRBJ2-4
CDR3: CASSLGLAVAKNIQYF
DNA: TGTGCCAGCAGCCTAGGACTAGCGGTAGCCAAAAACATTCAGTACTTC

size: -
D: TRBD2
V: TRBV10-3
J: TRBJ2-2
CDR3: CAISGLAVNTGELFF
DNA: TGTGCCATCAGCGGACTAGCGGTTAACACCGGGGAGCTGTTTTTT

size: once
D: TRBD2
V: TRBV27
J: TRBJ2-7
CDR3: CASSVSGSSYEQYF
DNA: TGTGCCAGCAGTGTTAGCGGGTCCTCCTACGAGCAGTACTTC

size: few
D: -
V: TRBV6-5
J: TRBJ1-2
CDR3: CASSYSNRVTNSYGYTF
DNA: TGTGCCAGCAGTTACTCGAACCGGGTCACAAACTCTTATGGCTACACCTTC

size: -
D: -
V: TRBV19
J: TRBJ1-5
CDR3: CADPGRSSQSAPAF
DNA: TGTGCCGACCCGGGCCGGTCATCGCAATCAGCCCCAGCATTT

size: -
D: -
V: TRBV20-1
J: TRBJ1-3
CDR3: CSARDFNRATGNTIYF
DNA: TGCAGTGCTAGAGATTTTAACAGAGCAACTGGAAACACCATATATTTT

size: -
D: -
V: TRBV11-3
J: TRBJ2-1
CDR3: CASSSQASCYNEQFF
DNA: TGTGCCAGCAGCTCGCAGGCGTCGTGTTACAATGAGCAGTTCTTC

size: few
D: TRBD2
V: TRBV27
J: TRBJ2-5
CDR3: CASSTTWLAGAETQYF
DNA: TGTGCCAGCAGTACCACATGGCTAGCGGGGGCCGAGACCCAGTACTTC